Described below is a single TCR beta chain sequence and its context. Participants' reported clinical history set cohort assignment. Germline loops: CDR1 MNHEY, CDR2 SMNVEV (reference sequence). The CDR3 has 16 amino acids. Trimming took 0 bases from V and 3 from J, leaving 11 bases between them. This entry comes from a study of blood T cell repertoires in COVID-19. Study information: The origin of the acute and convalescent COVID-19 samples was the United States, Italy and Spain. From T cells, B-cell-depleted T cells, or PBMCs came the material, which was cDNA or gDNA.

Only in-frame clones appear in the TCRdb table, and some are missing; sequencing was by immunoSEQ multiplex PCR. The repertoire holds under 300,000 clones, with 88% as singletons. What was sequenced was PBMCs or T cells enriched from blood (not recorded which). The chain joins TRBV27 to TRBJ2-2; D remains ambiguous. The source of this sequence is a woman aged 50 to 60 who had recovered from COVID-19. The chain's CDR3 is CASSLSADIYTGELFF. In nucleotides, the CDR3 is TGTGCCAGCAGTTTATCGGCCGACATTTACACCGGGGAGCTGTTTTTT.